One sample yielded the 22 T cell receptor beta chains listed below, sequenced in a study of cytomegalovirus exposure and HLA in healthy donors. The PCR had 60 Vbeta and 13 Jbeta primers. The data were produced by immunoSEQ multiplex PCR, yet TCRdb's version contains in-frame clones alone and is incomplete. The sample has fewer than 250,000 clones; over 80% are singletons. The specimen was PBMCs. All receptors derive from a woman aged 45-65 years in good health and CMV-seropositive.

The chain joins TRBV6-4 to TRBJ2-2; 7 nucleotides match TRBD1. V lost 5 bases, J lost 1 base, and 7 bases stayed unmatched. The CDR3 is 16 amino acids. The germline V gene has CDR1 MRHNA and CDR2 SNTAGT. CDR3 sequence: CASSSGQILNTGELFF. The CDR3, as DNA: TGTGCCAGCAGTTCGGGACAGATCCTGAACACCGGGGAGCTGTTTTTT.

The chain recombines TRBV29-1 with TRBJ1-1, with D uncertain. Deletions cut 4 bases from V and 5 bases from J, with 11 bases between. CDR3 length: 12 residues. Germline V lookup: CDR1 SQVTM, CDR2 ANQGSEA. This CDR3 reads CSVGAPGTEAFF. The CDR3 coding sequence is TGCAGCGTTGGAGCCCCGGGGACTGAAGCTTTCTTT. Looking up the rest from reference TRBV29-1 and TRBJ1-1 gives the full variable domain: SAVISQKPSRDICQRGTSLTIQCQVDSQVTMMFWYRQQPGQSLTLIATANQGSEATYESGFVIDKFPISRPNLTFSTLTVSNMSPEDSSIYLCSVGAPGTEAFFGQGTRLTVV.

V and J are TRBV18 and TRBJ2-5, with D unresolved. Looked up from germline, CDR1 is KGHSH and CDR2 is LQKENI. V lost 2 bases and J 5 bases, leaving 9 bases between the germline ends. The CDR3 is 13 residues long. The chain's CDR3 is CASSPDQMETQYF. The DNA of the CDR3 is TGTGCCAGCTCACCAGATCAGATGGAGACCCAGTACTTC.

This sequence joins TRBV9 and TRBJ2-2; D is unresolved. This CDR3 comprises 16 residues. Trimming took off 4 bases at V and 1 base at J, with 14 bases between the two ends. Germline assignment: CDR1 SGDLS and CDR2 YYNGEE. The CDR3 spells CASSLSSPRNTGELFF. CDR3 bases: TGTGCCAGCAGCCTATCCTCCCCACGGAACACCGGGGAGCTGTTTTTT.

For this clone: The germline gene is not matched at one end of the junction; a read error may be the cause. J is TRBJ2-1 and V is TRBV7-9, with TRBD2 matching over 9 bases. Germline V gene data show CDR1 as SEHNR and CDR2 as FQNEAQ (reference sequence). The CDR3 covers 16 residues. The DNA of the CDR3 is TGTTCCAGCAGCCTATCTGGCGGGGGGGCCGAGAATGAGCAGTTCTTC. Amino acids: CSSSLSGGGAENEQFF.

In this sample, this clone turned up once. This chain uses TRBV5-1 with TRBJ2-1; D call uncertain. The CDR3 spans 16 residues. Trimming left V 2 bases short and J 0 bases short, with 12 bases between. Looked up from germline, CDR1 is SGHRS and CDR2 is YFSETQ. CDR3 DNA sequence: TGCGCCAGCAGCTTTAACGCGAGGAGCTCCTACAATGAGCAGTTCTTC. It yields the protein CASSFNARSSYNEQFF.

The chain employs TRBV5-1 and TRBJ2-5, with 7 bases matching TRBD1. This CDR3 has 14 residues. CDR1 is SGHRS, CDR2 YFSETQ, per germline. The V segment lost 3 bases and the J segment 5 bases; nucleotides outside the gene matches: 7. The CDR3 reads CASSYRGTGETQYF. CDR3 bases: TGCGCCAGCAGCTACAGGGGTACGGGGGAGACCCAGTACTTC.

The chain has TRBV19 and TRBJ2-2; 10 nucleotides line up with TRBD2. Germline V gene lookup returns CDR1 LNHDA and CDR2 SQIVND (reference sequence). Losses at the gene ends were 7 bases for V and 4 bases for J; bases not matched to a gene: 12. The CDR3 is 17 amino acids. The CDR3 bases are TGTGCCAGTAAGGGGACCGAGCGGGGGGGCGTCACCGGGGAGCTGTTTTTT. It translates to CASKGTERGGVTGELFF.

The rearrangement links TRBV14 to TRBJ2-7, with 8 bases identical to TRBD1. CDR3 length: 15 residues. Germline V gene data show CDR1 as SGHDN and CDR2 as FVKESK. V dropped 1 base and J dropped 3; count of bases not matched to a gene: 5. The DNA for the CDR3 is TGTGCCAGCAGCCAAGGACAGGGGTCGTTCTACGAGCAGTACTTC. Translation: CASSQGQGSFYEQYF.

The gene calls are TRBV28 and TRBJ2-7; TRBD2 matches 10 bases. In germline, CDR1 is MDHEN, CDR2 SYDVKM. This CDR3 region has 15 residues. The V gene end was trimmed by 7 bases and the J gene end by 2 bases; junction bases not matched to a gene: 8. CDR3 loop: CASTVLAGDPYEQYF. The CDR3 coding sequence is TGTGCCAGCACCGTTCTAGCGGGGGACCCCTACGAGCAGTACTTC.

V and J are TRBV29-1 and TRBJ2-3; TRBD2 agrees at 8 bases. Germline V lookup: CDR1 SQVTM, CDR2 ANQGSEA. CDR3 length: 14 amino acids. With V trimmed by 4 bases and J by 2 bases, 5 bases remained unmatched. The CDR3 bases are TGCAGCGTTGTAATAGCGGGGCTCACAGATACGCAGTATTTT. It specifies CSVVIAGLTDTQYF.

This sequence joins TRBV5-1 and TRBJ2-1, with a tentative D call TRBD1 (6 bases). This CDR3 is 17 amino acids long. V was clipped by 2 bases and J by 2 bases, with 17 bases between them. Per the germline V gene, CDR1 is SGHRS and CDR2 is YFSETQ. The DNA for the CDR3 is TGCGCCAGCAGCTTTTTACAGGGTTCGTCCACCTACAATGAGCAGTTCTTC. Encoded protein: CASSFLQGSSTYNEQFF. Complete variable domain (other parts from reference TRBV5-1 and TRBJ2-1): KAGVTQTPRYLIKTRGQQVTLSCSPISGHRSVSWYQQTPGQGLQFLFEYFSETQRNKGNFPGRFSGRQFSNSRSEMNVSTLELGDSALYLCASSFLQGSSTYNEQFFGPGTRLTVL.

The V gene is TRBV5-1, the J gene TRBJ2-7; D is ambiguous. Trimming cost V 4 bases and J 0 bases, with 5 bases left between them. The CDR3 is 12 amino acids. In germline, CDR1 is SGHRS, CDR2 YFSETQ. The CDR3 region is CASSLLSYEQYF. The DNA of the CDR3 is TGCGCCAGCAGCCTCCTCTCCTACGAGCAGTACTTC.

The V gene is TRBV7-9, the J gene TRBJ1-2; 7 bases are shared with TRBD1. Germline V gene lookup returns CDR1 SEHNR and CDR2 FQNEAQ (reference sequence). The CDR3 has 13 amino acids. V trimming: 5 bases; J trimming: 3 bases; junction bases outside the gene matches: 3. CDR3 in amino acids: CASSRDRDYGYTF. The DNA of the CDR3 is TGTGCCAGCAGCCGCGACAGGGACTATGGCTACACCTTC.

The V and J genes are TRBV2 and TRBJ1-2; 9 nucleotides agree with TRBD1. CDR1 is SNHLY, CDR2 FYNNEI, per germline. The CDR3 runs to 15 residues. Trimming took 8 bases from V and 1 from J; bases not matched to a gene: 8. CDR3 bases: TGTGCCAGCCACCTCGACAGGGGGATTAACTATGGCTACACCTTC. Protein product: CASHLDRGINYGYTF.

The chain couples TRBV7-2 to TRBJ2-6; D remains ambiguous. V was shortened by 3 bases and J by 0 bases, with 3 bases between the two germline ends. Germline V gene lookup returns CDR1 SGHTA and CDR2 FQGNSA. This CDR3 has 14 amino acids. The CDR3 here is CASSFGSGANVLTF. The CDR3 bases are TGTGCCAGCAGCTTCGGCTCTGGGGCCAACGTCCTGACTTTC.

V gene TRBV9 combines with J gene TRBJ2-5; D is uncertain. Trimming took off 0 bases at V and 3 bases at J, with 12 bases between the two ends. The CDR3 runs to 15 residues. The V gene's germline CDR1 is SGDLS and CDR2 YYNGEE. CDR3 sequence (DNA): TGTGCCAGCAGCGTAGGCCCGCTAAGTGAAGAGACCCAGTACTTC. Protein: CASSVGPLSEETQYF.

This chain joins TRBV5-4 and TRBJ1-1; 8 nucleotides line up with TRBD1. CDR1 is SGHNT and CDR2 is YYREEE in the germline V gene (reference sequence). The CDR3 runs 15 residues. Trimming cost V 4 bases and J 2 bases; bases outside gene matches: 7. The CDR3 spells CASSLTTGANTEAFF. CDR3 bases: TGTGCCAGCAGCCTGACGACAGGGGCTAACACTGAAGCTTTCTTT.

The chain has TRBV2 and TRBJ1-2, with D possibly TRBD1 on 5 matching bases. This CDR3 spans 13 amino acids. Germline V gene sequence: CDR1 SNHLY, CDR2 FYNNEI. V dropped 11 bases and J dropped 4 bases, with 17 bases sitting between them. CDR3 sequence reads: CAGKGQGIYGYTF. CDR3 coding DNA: TGTGCCGGAAAGGGGCAGGGTATCTATGGCTACACCTTC.

The gene calls are TRBV13 and TRBJ2-5; tentative D call: TRBD1 (8 bases). The CDR3 is 16 residues long. V lost 4 bases and J 4 bases, leaving 19 bases between the germline ends. Germline V gene lookup returns CDR1 PRHDT and CDR2 FYEKMQ (reference sequence). The CDR3 reads CASSSGQGGRLETQYF. The CDR3 DNA is TGTGCCAGCAGCTCCGGACAGGGAGGGAGATTAGAGACCCAGTACTTC. Supplemented by reference TRBV13 and TRBJ2-5, the full variable domain reads AAGVIQSPRHLIKEKRETATLKCYPIPRHDTVYWYQQGPGQDPQFLISFYEKMQSDKGSIPDRFSAQQFSDYHSELNMSSLELGDSALYFCASSSGQGGRLETQYFGPGTRLLVL.

The rearrangement uses TRBV4-1 and TRBJ2-7; D is unclear. Germline CDR1 MGHRA, CDR2 YSYEKL. The CDR3 loop spans 16 amino acids. Trimming took off 3 bases at V and 2 bases at J, with 17 bases between the two ends. This chain's CDR3 is CASSQGLFQNPYEQYF. CDR3 sequence (DNA): TGCGCCAGCAGCCAGGGCCTTTTCCAGAATCCCTACGAGCAGTACTTC.

The CDR3, as DNA: TGTGCCAGCAGTGACTACCGGGGGAGCCACACTGAAGCTTTCTTT. Translation gives CASSDYRGSHTEAFF. This chain links TRBV25-1 with TRBJ1-1, with D perhaps TRBD1 (5 bases). Trimming took 3 bases from V and 3 from J, leaving 14 bases between them. The CDR3 consists of 15 residues. Per germline, CDR1 MGHDK and CDR2 SYGVNS.